Presented here are 23 T cell receptor beta chains from one specimen sequenced in a study of T and B cells in COVID-19 patients. BIOMED2 TRB-A/B primer pools were used in multiplex TRB PCR. MiXCR, applied by TCRdb to the multiplex PCR reads, yields one record per CDR3 protein. The repertoire consists of approximately 3,600 distinct CDR3 sequences, with under 30% occurring once and the leading ten covering 15% to 20%. From blood, about 240-550 ng of genomic DNA served as TRB template. Sequencing was carried out using blood. Source of these receptors: a human donor with active COVID-19.

This clonotype was counted a few times. The chain employs TRBV7-9 and TRBJ2-3, with D perhaps matching TRBD1 (6 bases). The germline V and J ends were trimmed by 8 bases and 2 bases, with 17 bases remaining between them. Germline values: CDR1 SEHNR, CDR2 FQNEAQ (reference sequence). The CDR3 has 15 residues. The CDR3 nucleotides are TGTGCCAGCGTCTCCCAAAGGACAGACACAGATACGCAGTATTTT. It is translated as CASVSQRTDTDTQYF.

The chain uses TRBV19 and TRBJ2-7; D is perhaps TRBD2 (6 bases). This CDR3 has 16 amino acids. V was shortened by 0 bases and J by 3 bases, with 15 bases between the two germline ends. CDR1 LNHDA and CDR2 SQIVND come from the germline V gene (reference sequence). The DNA of the CDR3 is TGTGCCAGTAGTATAGATCGGGAGAGGGACCACTACGAGCAGTACTTC. Encoded protein: CASSIDRERDHYEQYF.

The chain combines TRBV6-1 with TRBJ2-3, with TRBD2 matching over 8 bases. The CDR3 sequence is 16 residues long. Germline V lookup: CDR1 MNHNS, CDR2 SASEGT. The junction had 13 bases not matched to a gene; V was cut back by 6 bases and J by 5 bases. CDR3 protein: CASRYEGLGVEDTQYF. For the CDR3, the DNA is TGTGCCAGCAGGTACGAGGGACTAGGGGTAGAAGATACGCAGTATTTT.

This clonotype rates as medium-sized. V usage is TRBV5-6 and J usage is TRBJ2-3; 7 bases map to TRBD2. The V gene's germline CDR1 is SGHDT and CDR2 YYEEEE. The CDR3 covers 14 residues. With V trimmed by 9 bases and J by 2 bases, 9 bases remained unmatched. DNA of the CDR3: TGTGCCACCCTCCGGGGGACTATCACAGATACGCAGTATTTT. This codes for CATLRGTITDTQYF.

V is TRBV7-9 and J is TRBJ2-3, with D perhaps TRBD1 (6 bases). Germline V gene data show CDR1 as SEHNR and CDR2 as FQNEAQ (reference sequence). V lost 5 bases and J 4 bases, leaving 10 bases between the germline ends. This CDR3 has 13 amino acids. CDR3 sequence (DNA): TGTGCCAGCAGCCCCAGGGGACCAGATACGCAGTATTTT. This gives the protein CASSPRGPDTQYF.

This clonotype appeared many times. The V call is TRBV6-1, the J call TRBJ2-1; 9 bases agree with TRBD1. CDR3 length: 16 amino acids. V shed 2 bases and J 7 bases; nucleotides not matched to a gene: 9. From germline, CDR1 is MNHNS and CDR2 SASEGT. The CDR3: CASSEPGTGSGNEQFF. The CDR3 DNA sequence: TGTGCCAGCAGTGAACCCGGGACAGGGTCCGGGAATGAGCAGTTCTTC.

V gene TRBV19 combines with J gene TRBJ2-3; 7 bases are shared with TRBD1. The germline gives CDR1 LNHDA, CDR2 SQIVND (reference sequence). V was pared by 8 bases and J by 0 bases, with 8 bases of the junction left unmatched. The CDR3 is 15 amino acids. The CDR3 nucleotides are TGTGCCAGTTCCCTGGGACAGTCTAGCACAGATACGCAGTATTTT. The encoded protein is CASSLGQSSTDTQYF. Variable domain in full (rest from reference TRBV19 and TRBJ2-3): DGGITQSPKYLFRKEGQNVTLSCEQNLNHDAMYWYRQDPGQGLRLIYYSQIVNDFQKGDIAEGYSVSREKKESFPLTVTSAQKNPTAFYLCASSLGQSSTDTQYFGPGTRLTVL.

This clonotype was detected only a few times. The chain combines TRBV14 with TRBJ1-1; D ambiguous. V gave up 3 bases and J gave up 0 bases, with 11 bases separating them. Germline lookup yields CDR1 SGHDN and CDR2 FVKESK. The CDR3 has 15 residues. The CDR3 loop reads CASSQLSTLNTEAFF. The DNA of the CDR3 is TGTGCCAGCAGCCAGCTATCGACACTGAACACTGAAGCTTTCTTT. Complete variable domain (other parts from reference TRBV14 and TRBJ1-1): EAGVTQFPSHSVIEKGQTVTLRCDPISGHDNLYWYRRVMGKEIKFLLHFVKESKQDESGMPNNRFLAERTGGTYSTLKVQPAELEDSGVYFCASSQLSTLNTEAFFGQGTRLTVV.

The CDR3 reads CSAPGEANYGYTF. CDR3 nucleotide sequence: TGCAGTGCTCCAGGGGAAGCTAACTATGGCTACACCTTC. The chain combines TRBV20-1 with TRBJ1-2, with a weak D call TRBD1 (6 bases). CDR1 DFQATT and CDR2 SNEGSKA come from the germline V gene (reference sequence). V was clipped by 5 bases and J by 0 bases, with 10 bases between them. CDR3 length: 13 amino acids.

This clonotype is deemed medium-sized. The CDR3 sequence: CAWAQGQDQYF. CDR3 in DNA: TGTGCCTGGGCCCAGGGACAGGACCAGTACTTC. V gene TRBV30 combines with J gene TRBJ2-5, with 8 bases identical to TRBD1. Germline CDR1 reads GTSNPN; CDR2 reads SVGIG (reference sequence). V gave up 5 bases and J gave up 10 bases; unmatched junction bases: 6. The CDR3 is 11 amino acids.

Relative to its sample, this clonotype is medium-sized. CDR3 nucleotide sequence: TGTGCCAGCAACGGGGGACCCACAGATACGCAGTATTTT. Its translation is CASNGGPTDTQYF. The rearrangement links TRBV18 to TRBJ2-3; possibly TRBD2 for D (6 bases). Deletions cut 8 bases from V and 2 bases from J, with 11 bases between. The CDR3 loop spans 13 amino acids. Germline values: CDR1 KGHSH, CDR2 LQKENI. Full variable domain (outside the CDR3, taken from reference TRBV18 and TRBJ2-3): NAGVMQNPRHLVRRRGQEARLRCSPMKGHSHVYWYRQLPEEGLKFMVYLQKENIIDESGMPKERFSAEFPKEGPSILRIQQVVRGDSAAYFCASNGGPTDTQYFGPGTRLTVL.

By proportion, this clonotype is large. The genes are TRBV6-5 and TRBJ1-2; TRBD1 aligns across 10 bases. V lost 6 bases and J lost 4; bases outside the gene matches: 17. From germline, CDR1 is MNHEY and CDR2 SVGAGI. The CDR3 runs 18 residues. CDR3 nucleotide sequence: TGTGCCAGCAGCGTTACCGGGACAGGGGTTTCGCGCGGCTATGGCTACACCTTC. Amino acids: CASSVTGTGVSRGYGYTF.

This clonotype is categorized as medium-sized (0.01 to 0.1%). This sequence joins TRBV5-1 and TRBJ1-1, with TRBD1 as a possible D gene (5 bases). The ends were cut back, 6 bases at V and 0 bases at J, with 9 bases in the middle. The CDR3 runs 13 residues. CDR1 SGHRS and CDR2 YFSETQ come from the germline V gene. The chain's CDR3 is CASTDSLNTEAFF. CDR3 DNA: TGCGCCAGCACCGACAGCCTGAACACTGAAGCTTTCTTT.

The rearrangement joins TRBV15 to TRBJ2-3; 9 nucleotides align to TRBD1. The CDR3 runs 13 residues. Germline CDR1 and CDR2: LNHNV and YYDKDF (reference sequence). The ends lost 6 bases at V and 3 bases at J; junction bases unmatched: 1. CDR3 residues: CATSGQGTDTQYF. The CDR3 region has the DNA TGTGCCACCAGTGGACAGGGGACAGATACGCAGTATTTT.

By share, this clonotype counts as medium-sized. The chain links TRBV5-6 to TRBJ2-3; 11 bases are a match to TRBD1. The CDR3 is made up of 15 amino acids. V shed 3 bases and J 3 bases; nucleotides not matched to a gene: 3. Germline assignment: CDR1 SGHDT and CDR2 YYEEEE. The CDR3 DNA follows: TGTGCCAGCAGCTCAGGACAGGGGGCTACAGATACGCAGTATTTT. It is translated as CASSSGQGATDTQYF.

On this clonotype: One end of the junction is discordant with germline, which a read error may explain. The chain is built from TRBV6-1 and TRBJ1-5; no definite D call. CDR3 length: 13 residues. Germline V gives CDR1 MNHNS, CDR2 SASEGT. CDR3 in DNA: TGTGTCAGCATTAGGGATAGCAATCAGCCCCAGCATTTT. It is translated as CVSIRDSNQPQHF.

This clonotype is classed as large. The chain recombines TRBV19 with TRBJ2-1; 10 bases match TRBD2. This CDR3 region has 17 residues. Germline V gene sequence: CDR1 LNHDA, CDR2 SQIVND (reference sequence). After removal of 4 bases from V and 4 bases from J, the junction contained 10 bases not matched to a gene. DNA of the CDR3: TGTGCCAGTAGTACCTACCCTCCTAGCGGGAGTTACAATGAGCAGTTCTTC. This encodes CASSTYPPSGSYNEQFF.

A single count supports this clonotype. V gene TRBV23-1 combines with J gene TRBJ1-5; TRBD1 agrees at 10 bases. TRBV23-1 is given ORF status, its function remaining uncertain. V lost 4 bases, J lost 5 bases, and 14 bases stayed unmatched. The CDR3 extends over 18 amino acids. Here the CDR3 reads CASSRPTGGGSRDQPQHF. CDR3 in DNA: TGCGCCAGCAGTCGGCCGACAGGGGGCGGTAGTCGGGATCAGCCCCAGCATTTT.

This clonotype was seen a handful of times. This chain joins TRBV11-2 and TRBJ2-7; tentatively, D is TRBD1 (6 bases). There are 14 residues in the CDR3. From germline, CDR1 is SGHAT and CDR2 FQNNGV. V lost 2 bases and J lost 5, with 13 bases in between. Written as DNA, the CDR3 is TGTGCCAGCAGCTTAAGGCAGGGGCCAGACGAGCAGTACTTC. Translated: CASSLRQGPDEQYF.

In this sample, this clonotype turned up many times. This chain joins TRBV18 and TRBJ2-5; 11 nucleotides agree with TRBD1. Germline CDR1 is KGHSH and CDR2 is LQKENI. V dropped 1 base and J dropped 2; count of bases not matched to a gene: 3. The length of the CDR3 is 16 residues. This CDR3 is CASSPLRDRGQETQYF. The CDR3 DNA follows: TGTGCCAGCTCACCACTCCGGGACAGGGGGCAAGAGACCCAGTACTTC.

Sample share makes this clonotype large. The chain recombines TRBV19 with TRBJ2-1, with D perhaps assigned TRBD1 or TRBD2 (5 bases each). The CDR3 is made up of 16 amino acids. CDR1 LNHDA and CDR2 SQIVND come from the germline V gene (reference sequence). With 5 bases removed from V and 2 bases from J, the gap between germline ends came to 16 bases. As DNA, the CDR3 is TGTGCCAGTAGTGAACCGGGACGGACCACCTACAATGAGCAGTTCTTC. This codes for CASSEPGRTTYNEQFF. The full variable domain, its missing parts supplied by reference TRBV19 and TRBJ2-1, is DGGITQSPKYLFRKEGQNVTLSCEQNLNHDAMYWYRQDPGQGLRLIYYSQIVNDFQKGDIAEGYSVSREKKESFPLTVTSAQKNPTAFYLCASSEPGRTTYNEQFFGPGTRLTVL.

The chain combines TRBV28 with TRBJ2-1; D may be TRBD1 (6 bases). The length of the CDR3 is 12 residues. Germline V gives CDR1 MDHEN, CDR2 SYDVKM. The V gene lost 8 bases and the J gene lost 2 bases, with 7 bases spanning the gap. In DNA, the CDR3 is TGTGCCAGCGGGGGCACCTACAATGAGCAGTTCTTC. Amino acid sequence: CASGGTYNEQFF.

This clonotype rates as medium-sized. This sequence joins TRBV5-4 and TRBJ2-2; possibly TRBD2 for D (5 bases). The V gene lost 0 bases and the J gene lost 5 bases, with 23 bases spanning the gap. The CDR3 has 19 amino acids. From germline, CDR1 is SGHNT and CDR2 YYREEE (reference sequence). DNA of the CDR3: TGTGCCAGCAGCTTGGGGGCCACCCGGAACCGAGGGAAAACCGGGGAGCTGTTTTTT. Its translation: CASSLGATRNRGKTGELFF.